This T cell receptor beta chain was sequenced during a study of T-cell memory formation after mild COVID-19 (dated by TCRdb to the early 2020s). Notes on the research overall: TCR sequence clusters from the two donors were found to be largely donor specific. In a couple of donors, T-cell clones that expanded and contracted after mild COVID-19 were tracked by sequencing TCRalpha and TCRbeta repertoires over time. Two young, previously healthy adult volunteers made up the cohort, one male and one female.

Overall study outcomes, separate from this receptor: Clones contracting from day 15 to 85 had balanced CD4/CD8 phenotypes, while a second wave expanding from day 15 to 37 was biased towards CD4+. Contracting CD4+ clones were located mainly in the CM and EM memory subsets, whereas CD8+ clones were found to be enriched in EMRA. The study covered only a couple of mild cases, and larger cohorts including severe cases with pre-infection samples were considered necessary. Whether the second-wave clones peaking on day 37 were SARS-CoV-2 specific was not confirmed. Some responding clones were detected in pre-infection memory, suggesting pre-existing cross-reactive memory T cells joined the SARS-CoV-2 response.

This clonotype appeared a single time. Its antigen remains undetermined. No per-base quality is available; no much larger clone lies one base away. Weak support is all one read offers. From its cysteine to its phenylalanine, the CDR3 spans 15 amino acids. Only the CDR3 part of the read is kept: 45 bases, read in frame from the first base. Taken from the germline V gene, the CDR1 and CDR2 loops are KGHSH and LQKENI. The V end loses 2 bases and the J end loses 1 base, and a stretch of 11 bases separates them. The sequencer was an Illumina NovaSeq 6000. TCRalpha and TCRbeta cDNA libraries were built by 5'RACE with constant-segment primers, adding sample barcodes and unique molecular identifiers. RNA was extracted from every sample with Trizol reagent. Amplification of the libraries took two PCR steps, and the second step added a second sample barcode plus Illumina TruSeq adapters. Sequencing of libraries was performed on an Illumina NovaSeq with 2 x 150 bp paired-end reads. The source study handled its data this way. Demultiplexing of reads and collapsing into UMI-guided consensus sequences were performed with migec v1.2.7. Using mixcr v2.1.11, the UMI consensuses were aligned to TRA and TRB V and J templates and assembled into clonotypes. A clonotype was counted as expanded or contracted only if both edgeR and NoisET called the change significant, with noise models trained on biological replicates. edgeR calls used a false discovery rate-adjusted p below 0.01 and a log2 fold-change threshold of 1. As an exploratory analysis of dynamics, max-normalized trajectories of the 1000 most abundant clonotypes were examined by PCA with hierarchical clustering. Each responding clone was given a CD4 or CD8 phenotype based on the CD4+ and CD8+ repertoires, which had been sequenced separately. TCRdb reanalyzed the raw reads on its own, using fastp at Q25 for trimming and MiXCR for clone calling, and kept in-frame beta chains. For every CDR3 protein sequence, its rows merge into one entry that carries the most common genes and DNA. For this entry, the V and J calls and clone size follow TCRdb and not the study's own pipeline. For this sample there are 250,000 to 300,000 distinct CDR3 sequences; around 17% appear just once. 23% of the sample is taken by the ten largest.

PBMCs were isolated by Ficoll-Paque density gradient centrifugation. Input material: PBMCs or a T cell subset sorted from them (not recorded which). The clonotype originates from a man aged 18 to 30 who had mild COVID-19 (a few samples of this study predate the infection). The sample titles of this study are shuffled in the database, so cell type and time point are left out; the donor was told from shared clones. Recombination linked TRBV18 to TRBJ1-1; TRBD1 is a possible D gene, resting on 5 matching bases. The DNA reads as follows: TGTGCCAGCTCACCATCTCCGGGGACGAACACTGAAGCTTTCTTT. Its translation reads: CASSPSPGTNTEAFF.